This T cell receptor (beta chain) was sequenced for a study of molecular identifiers for immune sequencing clone quantification. Each library that profiled naive CD8 cells came from roughly 18,000 to 920,000 sorted cells with 10%, 30% or 50% RNA. In the sort, naive CD8 T cells were defined as CD8+CD4-CCR7+CD45RA+. General study results and limits: Whereas naive cells kept under 1% of molecules in clones above 20 RNA copies, such clones held over 97% in effectors.

For this clonotype: Antigen: not known.

Germline assignment: CDR1 MNHEY and CDR2 SMNVEV (reference sequence). This CDR3 is built from 13 residues. The V end was cut by 3 bases, the J end by 4 bases, with 7 bases between. TCRdb re-called the PCR reads through MiXCR, storing one row per CDR3 protein. The sample carries some 97,000 distinct CDR3 sequences, 35% to 40% recorded once. V gene TRBV27 combines with J gene TRBJ1-5; D is unclear. Material for sequencing was naive CD8+ T cells from blood, with Jurkat cell RNA spiked in. The subset denotes: FACS-sorted CD8+CD4-CCR7+CD45RA+ naive T cells. The TCR comes from a human donor in good health. Some libraries in this study had Jurkat cell RNA spiked in. For the CDR3, the DNA is TGTGCCAGCAGTTTTGCGGGAAATCAGCCCCAGCATTTT. Translated, it gives CASSFAGNQPQHF.